The rows below give T cell receptor beta chains drawn from one sample of a study of T-cell memory formation after mild COVID-19. One entry per CDR3 protein results from TCRdb running MiXCR on the 5' RACE reads. The profile covers 500,000 to 600,000 distinct CDR3 sequences, with about a sixth appearing a single time and approximately 12% taken by the ten largest. Material for sequencing was PBMCs or a T cell subset sorted from them (not recorded which). The receptors here all came from an adult woman who had mild COVID-19 (a few samples of this study predate the infection). Cell type and time point are not known. CDR3s include the opening cysteine and the closing phenylalanine or tryptophan. A D gene is named only where the DNA matches it firmly. A clone size is listed for some rows: how often the clone was seen (once, few, many), or a class if it is expanded.

j_gene | abundance | d_gene | v_gene | CDR3nt | CDR3aa
TRBJ2-1 | NA | TRBD2 | TRBV20-1 | TGCAGTGCTCCCTTTCCGCTAGCGGGAGGGCTAGTACGCAATGAGCAGTTCTTC | CSAPFPLAGGLVRNEQFF
TRBJ1-5 | few | NA | TRBV7-2 | TGTGCCAGCAGCTCCCAGGACGGAGTCAATCAGCCCCAGCATTTT | CASSSQDGVNQPQHF
TRBJ2-3 | few | TRBD1 | TRBV4-3 | TGCGCCAGCAGCCCCGGGACAGGGTCGGCAGATACGCAGTATTTT | CASSPGTGSADTQYF
TRBJ2-7 | NA | NA | TRBV11-2 | TGTGCCAGCAGCTTATCCTACCGGCCCTACGAGCAGTACTTC | CASSLSYRPYEQYF
TRBJ2-2 | few | NA | TRBV10-2 | TGCGCCAGCAGGCCAGGACTCTCCTCAGGGTTCGGGGAGCTGTTTTTT | CASRPGLSSGFGELFF
TRBJ1-6 | NA | NA | TRBV9 | TGTGCCAGCAGCGAGGGGGAGACATTCTCCTATAATTCACCCCTCCACTTT | CASSEGETFSYNSPLHF
TRBJ1-5 | NA | NA | TRBV27 | TGTGCCAGCAAATCCTTGGAAAGCAATCAGCCCCAGCATTTT | CASKSLESNQPQHF
TRBJ1-5 | NA | TRBD1 | TRBV24-1 | TGTGCCACCAGTGACCGTAACAGGGGGCGAAGCAATCAGCCCCAGCATTTT | CATSDRNRGRSNQPQHF
TRBJ2-7 | NA | NA | TRBV4-1 | TGCGCCAGCAGCCAAGTTGAAAGCGGGCTGAGCTCCTACGAGCAGTACTTC | CASSQVESGLSSYEQYF
TRBJ2-7 | NA | TRBD2 | TRBV7-2 | TGTGCCAGCAGCTCCTCGAGCGGGAGGGCCTCCTACGAGCAGTACTTC | CASSSSSGRASYEQYF